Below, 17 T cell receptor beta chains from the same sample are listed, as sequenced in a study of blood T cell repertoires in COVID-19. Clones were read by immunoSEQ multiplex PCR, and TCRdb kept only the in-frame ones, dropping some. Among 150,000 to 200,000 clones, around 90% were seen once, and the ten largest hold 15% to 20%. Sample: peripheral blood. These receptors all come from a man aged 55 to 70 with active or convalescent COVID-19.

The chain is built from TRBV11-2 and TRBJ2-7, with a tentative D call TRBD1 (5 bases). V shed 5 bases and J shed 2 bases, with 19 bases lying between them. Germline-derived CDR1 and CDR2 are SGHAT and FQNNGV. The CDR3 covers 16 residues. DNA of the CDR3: TGTGCCAGCAGCCCTAGGGGCAGGGTATTGACCTACGAGCAGTACTTC. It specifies CASSPRGRVLTYEQYF.

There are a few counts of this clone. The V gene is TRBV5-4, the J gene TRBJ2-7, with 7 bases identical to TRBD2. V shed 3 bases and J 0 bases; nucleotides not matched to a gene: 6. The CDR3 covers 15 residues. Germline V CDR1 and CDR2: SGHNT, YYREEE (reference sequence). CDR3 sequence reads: CASSSQAGSSYEQYF. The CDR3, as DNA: TGTGCCAGCAGCTCCCAAGCGGGAAGCTCCTACGAGCAGTACTTC.

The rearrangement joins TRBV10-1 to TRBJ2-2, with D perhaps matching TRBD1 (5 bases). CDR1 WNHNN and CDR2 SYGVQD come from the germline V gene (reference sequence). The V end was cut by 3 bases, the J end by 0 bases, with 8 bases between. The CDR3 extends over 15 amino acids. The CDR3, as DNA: TGCGCCAGCAGTGACCCCAGGGCGAACACCGGGGAGCTGTTTTTT. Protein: CASSDPRANTGELFF.

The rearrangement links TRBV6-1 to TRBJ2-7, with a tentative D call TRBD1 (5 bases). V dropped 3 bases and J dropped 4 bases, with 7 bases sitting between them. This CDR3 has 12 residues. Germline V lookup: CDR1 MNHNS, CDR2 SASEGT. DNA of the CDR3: TGTGCCAGCAGTGAGACAGTGTACGAGCAGTACTTC. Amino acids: CASSETVYEQYF.

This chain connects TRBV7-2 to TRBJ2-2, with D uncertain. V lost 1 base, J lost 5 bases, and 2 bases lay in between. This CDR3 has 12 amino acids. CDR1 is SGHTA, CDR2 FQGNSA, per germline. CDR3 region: CASSLVTGELFF. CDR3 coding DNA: TGTGCCAGCAGCTTAGTAACCGGGGAGCTGTTTTTT.

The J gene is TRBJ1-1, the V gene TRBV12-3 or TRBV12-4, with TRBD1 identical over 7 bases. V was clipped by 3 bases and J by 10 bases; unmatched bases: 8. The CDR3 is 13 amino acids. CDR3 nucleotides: TGTGCCAGCAGTTTGCCAGGGGGTGCGGGAGCTTTCTTT. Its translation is CASSLPGGAGAFF.

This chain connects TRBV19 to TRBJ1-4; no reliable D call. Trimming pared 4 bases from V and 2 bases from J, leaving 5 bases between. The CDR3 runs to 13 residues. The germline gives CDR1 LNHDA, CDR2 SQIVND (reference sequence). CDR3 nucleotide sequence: TGTGCCAGTAGTAGGCGGACTAATGAAAAACTGTTTTTT. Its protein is CASSRRTNEKLFF. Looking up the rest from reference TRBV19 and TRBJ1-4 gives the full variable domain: DGGITQSPKYLFRKEGQNVTLSCEQNLNHDAMYWYRQDPGQGLRLIYYSQIVNDFQKGDIAEGYSVSREKKESFPLTVTSAQKNPTAFYLCASSRRTNEKLFFGSGTQLSVL.

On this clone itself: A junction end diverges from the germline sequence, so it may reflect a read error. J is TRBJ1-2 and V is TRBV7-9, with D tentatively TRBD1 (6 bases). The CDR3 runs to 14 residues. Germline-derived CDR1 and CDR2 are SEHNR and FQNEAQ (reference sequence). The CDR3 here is CASSLAQGNFGYTF. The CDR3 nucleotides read TGTGCCAGCAGCTTAGCTCAGGGGAACTTTGGCTACACCTTC.

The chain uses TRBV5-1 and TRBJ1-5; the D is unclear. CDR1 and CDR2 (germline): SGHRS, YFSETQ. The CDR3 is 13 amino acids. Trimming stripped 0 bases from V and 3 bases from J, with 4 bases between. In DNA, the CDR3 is TGCGCCAGCAGCTTGGGTCTCAATCAGCCCCAGCATTTT. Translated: CASSLGLNQPQHF. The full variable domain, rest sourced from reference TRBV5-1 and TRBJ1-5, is KAGVTQTPRYLIKTRGQQVTLSCSPISGHRSVSWYQQTPGQGLQFLFEYFSETQRNKGNFPGRFSGRQFSNSRSEMNVSTLELGDSALYLCASSLGLNQPQHFGDGTRLSIL.

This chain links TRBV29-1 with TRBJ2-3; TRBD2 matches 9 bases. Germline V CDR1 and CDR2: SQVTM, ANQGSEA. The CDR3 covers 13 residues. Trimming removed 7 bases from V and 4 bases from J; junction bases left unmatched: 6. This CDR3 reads CSAGLARADTQYF. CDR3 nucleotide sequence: TGCAGCGCGGGACTAGCTCGGGCAGATACGCAGTATTTT.

The CDR3 coding sequence is TGTGCCAGCAGCGAAGGGACAGGGGCAGGAAACTATGGCTACACCTTC. The encoded protein is CASSEGTGAGNYGYTF. V gene TRBV7-6 combines with J gene TRBJ1-2, with TRBD1 identical over 10 bases. The CDR3 spans 16 residues. CDR1 and CDR2 (germline): SGHVS, FNYEAQ. V trimming: 5 bases; J trimming: 2 bases; junction bases outside the gene matches: 8.

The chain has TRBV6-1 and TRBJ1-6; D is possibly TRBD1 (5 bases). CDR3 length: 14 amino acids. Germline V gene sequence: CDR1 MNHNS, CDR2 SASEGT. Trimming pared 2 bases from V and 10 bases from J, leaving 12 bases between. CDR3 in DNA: TGTGCCAGCAGTGAATCTTTCGGGGGGTCACCCCTCCACTTT. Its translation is CASSESFGGSPLHF.

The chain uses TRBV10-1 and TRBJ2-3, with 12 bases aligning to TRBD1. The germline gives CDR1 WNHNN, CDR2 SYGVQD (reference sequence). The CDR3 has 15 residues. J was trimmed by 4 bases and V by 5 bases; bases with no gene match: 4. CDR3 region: CASSTGTGGADTQYF. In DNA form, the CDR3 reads TGCGCCAGCAGTACCGGGACAGGGGGCGCAGATACGCAGTATTTT.

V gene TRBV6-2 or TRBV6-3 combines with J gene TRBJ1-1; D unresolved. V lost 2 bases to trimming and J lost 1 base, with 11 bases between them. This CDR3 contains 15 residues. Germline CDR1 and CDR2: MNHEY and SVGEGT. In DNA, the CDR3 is TGTGCCAGCAGTTACGTTCGACCGGGGAACACTGAAGCTTTCTTT. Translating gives CASSYVRPGNTEAFF.

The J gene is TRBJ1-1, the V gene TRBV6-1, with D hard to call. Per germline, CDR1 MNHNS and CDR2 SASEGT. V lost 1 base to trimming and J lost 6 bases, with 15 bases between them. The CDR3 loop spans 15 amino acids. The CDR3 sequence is CASSEGYSHIPEAFF. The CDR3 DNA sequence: TGTGCCAGCAGTGAAGGTTACAGCCATATCCCTGAAGCTTTCTTT.

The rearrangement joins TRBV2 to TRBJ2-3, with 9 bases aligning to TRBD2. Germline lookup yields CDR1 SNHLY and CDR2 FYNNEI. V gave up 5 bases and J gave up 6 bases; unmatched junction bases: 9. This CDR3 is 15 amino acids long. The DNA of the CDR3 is TGTGCCAGCAGTCTAACTAGCGGGTGGCAGGATACGCAGTATTTT. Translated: CASSLTSGWQDTQYF.

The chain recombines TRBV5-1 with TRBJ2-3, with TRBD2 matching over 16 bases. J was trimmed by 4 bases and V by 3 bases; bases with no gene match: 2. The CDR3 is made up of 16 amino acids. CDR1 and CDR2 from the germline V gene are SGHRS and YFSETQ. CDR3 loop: CASSWGLAGGPDTQYF. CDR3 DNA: TGCGCCAGCAGCTGGGGACTAGCGGGAGGGCCAGATACGCAGTATTTT.